This T cell receptor (beta chain) was identified in a study of blood T cell repertoires in COVID-19. Study overall: The cDNA or gDNA used as material had been derived from T cells, B-cell-depleted T cells, or PBMCs.

CDR1 LGHNA and CDR2 YSLEER come from the germline V gene. V lost 1 base and J lost 0; bases outside the gene matches: 5. This CDR3 contains 17 residues. Authors' data handling: Nucleated cell counts were estimated from reference gene primer amplification. Repertoires were generated with immunoSEQ multiplex PCR, while TCRdb's copy carries only in-frame clones and drops some. The DNA was the basis for D and trimming; V, J and clone size are from that table. The sample shows about 310,000 clones, 90% of them seen only once. The clonotype comes from a woman aged 35 to 49 with COVID-19, enrolled during active disease. V gene TRBV4-3 combines with J gene TRBJ1-4; TRBD1 agrees at 7 bases. The specimen was peripheral blood. The CDR3 bases are TGCGCCAGCAGCCAAGGCCACGGGACAGCAACTAATGAAAAACTGTTTTTT. Translated: CASSQGHGTATNEKLFF.